The T cell receptor beta chain under discussion was sequenced for a study of T cells expressing NK-cell markers. In the study overall: According to the study, TCR beta repertoires originated from sorted CD3+CD56+NKG2C+, CD3+CD56+NKG2C- and CD3+CD56-NKG2C+ T cells. HCMV seropositivity marked most of the eight sequenced donors; one was seronegative.

5'RACE template switching built TCR beta cDNA with unique molecular identifiers. TCRdb processed the 5' RACE reads again and assigns one entry to each CDR3 protein, with no DNA. The specimen's table records some 440,000 distinct CDR3 sequences. The CDR3 runs to 16 residues. CDR1 is MNHEY, CDR2 SVGAGI, per germline. The TCR was taken from a woman aged 50 to 60 in good health. V and J are TRBV6-5 and TRBJ2-7; the TCRdb call, TRBD2, lacks DNA for checking. Sequenced material: blood T cells: a sorted CD56 or NKG2C T cell subset, CD4+ or CD8+ T cells, or bulk PBMC T cells (not recorded which). The CDR3 protein is CASSYLRTSAPSEQYF.